This TCR beta chain comes out of a study of cytomegalovirus exposure and HLA in healthy donors. The PCR employed 60 Vbeta primers together with 13 Jbeta primers. The repertoire was sequenced with immunoSEQ multiplex PCR; TCRdb's copy has only in-frame clones and lacks some. The sample includes around 200,000 clones, more than 60% of them seen just once. On this clone itself: Antigen: not known.

Germline CDR1 MNHEY, CDR2 SVGAGI. This CDR3 is built from 14 residues. V trimming: 6 bases; J trimming: 1 base; junction bases outside the gene matches: 6. Study outcomes and limitations: Researchers reportedly found TCR beta sequences accurately predicted most subjects' HLA-A and HLA-B alleles. Earlier analysis found most TCR beta V segments productive about 87% or about 30% of the time. In a later analysis, TCR beta V- and J-gene trimming showed a link to a missense DCLRE1C variant.

Sequencing was carried out using PBMCs. This TCR derives from a woman between 55 and 75 years old in good health and CMV-seropositive. The chain couples TRBV6-5 to TRBJ2-7, with 7 bases matching TRBD2. The CDR3 DNA reads TGTGCCAGCAGGCTACGGACTAGTTCCTACGAGCAGTACTTC. Translation: CASRLRTSSYEQYF.